This T cell receptor (beta chain) derives from a study of cytomegalovirus exposure and HLA in healthy donors. Study summary: It was reported in a later analysis that the roughly 120 validation repertoires used the same platform as the roughly 700 first-cohort repertoires. Study-wide results and limits: According to the study, 160 or so TCR beta chains were cytomegalovirus-associated.

Points on this clone: Antigen specificity is unknown.

Trimming removed 7 bases from V and 4 bases from J, with 7 bases in between. Germline assignment: CDR1 SGHTA and CDR2 FQGNSA. There are 11 residues in the CDR3. Measured with immunoSEQ multiplex PCR; TCRdb has only the in-frame clones, and not every one. The table lists hundreds of thousands of clones, approximately 88% of them singletons. This chain joins TRBV7-2 and TRBJ1-2; a possible D gene is TRBD1 (5 bases). The clonotype comes from a woman aged 18 to 35 in good health and CMV-seronegative. Sequencing was performed on PBMCs. The CDR3 region is CASTDSYGYTF. CDR3 DNA sequence: TGTGCCAGCACAGACAGCTATGGCTACACCTTC.